This paragraph reports one TCR beta chain. This sample was included in a study of blood T cell repertoires in COVID-19. Study-level background: Whether acute or convalescent, the COVID-19 samples came from the United States, Italy and Spain.

CDR1 and CDR2 (germline): LNHDA, SQIVND (reference sequence). This CDR3 has 11 amino acids. V was pared by 5 bases and J by 4 bases, with 2 bases between. Libraries were prepared by immunoSEQ multiplex PCR; TCRdb keeps only in-frame clonotypes and omits some of them. Here the sample spans over 150,000 clones, about 83% being singletons. The sequenced sample was peripheral blood. This chain connects TRBV19 to TRBJ2-2; D is unclear. The sequence was collected from a woman aged 18-29 years who had recovered from COVID-19. In DNA form, the CDR3 reads TGTGCCAGTAGTCTCACCGGGGAGCTGTTTTTT. Protein: CASSLTGELFF.